Listed below are T cell receptor beta chains from one sample, sequenced in a study of T cells expressing NK-cell markers. TCRdb re-called the 5' RACE reads; every CDR3 protein appears as one record, without DNA. The sample holds 300,000 or so distinct CDR3 sequences. Sequenced material: blood T cells: a sorted CD56 or NKG2C T cell subset, CD4+ or CD8+ T cells, or bulk PBMC T cells (not recorded which). The receptors derive from a woman aged 18-70 years in good health. Both conserved end residues are part of each CDR3.

TRBJ2-2	TRBV7-2	CASSLSAAANTGELFF
TRBJ2-3	TRBV12-3/TRBV12-4	CASRTSDTDTQYF
TRBJ2-5	TRBV9	CASSVDSGAAQETQYF
TRBJ1-2	TRBV2	CASSRLAGAGYGYTF
TRBJ2-1	TRBV12-3/TRBV12-4	CASSFVTGQNEQFF
TRBJ2-7	TRBV29-1	CSVEDNGQPPYF
TRBJ2-2	TRBV11-1	CASSLIQANTGELFF
TRBJ2-6	TRBV4-3	CASSHRGPGANVLTF
TRBJ2-6	TRBV12-3/TRBV12-4	CASSSVGLGANVLTF
TRBJ2-3	TRBV2	CASRDRVGADTQYF
TRBJ2-2	TRBV6-2/TRBV6-3	CASSYLGQGTPGELFF
TRBJ2-3	TRBV9	CASSVAVGLDTDTQYF
TRBJ1-1	TRBV9	CASSVGLMNTEAFF
TRBJ1-2	TRBV4-1	CASTLEQTGGYGYTF
TRBJ1-2	TRBV6-1	CASSKVAYNYGYTF
TRBJ1-2	TRBV29-1	CSVGWQGLRGYTF
TRBJ2-4	TRBV6-5	CASSYEVGNIQYF
TRBJ2-3	TRBV14	CASSQGRGSITDTQYF
TRBJ2-7	TRBV19	CASRGQGLAGAGSYEQYF
TRBJ2-1	TRBV25-1	CASSESGSNEQFF
TRBJ1-2	TRBV6-2/TRBV6-3	CASSPGVYGYTF
TRBJ2-7	TRBV25-1	CASTSGTNYEQYF
TRBJ1-5	TRBV20-1	CSAILAGVGNQPQHF
TRBJ2-3	TRBV10-3	CAIGHTDTQYF
TRBJ1-2	TRBV5-1	CASSLDRTGDGYTF
TRBJ2-3	TRBV10-1	CASSESGRSTDTQYF
TRBJ2-5	TRBV20-1	CSPPWDSLPQETQYF
TRBJ1-1	TRBV7-2	CASSSQGTEAFF
TRBJ1-1	TRBV7-2	CASSVTGTPKNTEAFF
TRBJ2-3	TRBV28	CASIPGGTDTQYF
TRBJ1-2	TRBV20-1	CSALGQGESGYTF
TRBJ2-5	TRBV7-2	CASSFIVTSGQETQYF
TRBJ1-6	TRBV28	CASTFGQSSSPLHF
TRBJ2-5	TRBV6-2/TRBV6-3	CASSYPAGGETQYF
TRBJ2-2	TRBV24-1	CATSETGARNTGELFF
TRBJ2-6	TRBV20-1	CSASGTERAGANVLTF
TRBJ1-1	TRBV12-3/TRBV12-4	CASSGQGWTEAFF
TRBJ2-3	TRBV12-3/TRBV12-4	CASIKRFTDTQYF
TRBJ1-1	TRBV18	CASSPRTALEGITEAFF
TRBJ1-1	TRBV9	CASSRGYMNTEAFF
TRBJ1-2	TRBV6-1	CASSETDRGYTF
TRBJ2-1	TRBV24-1	CATSDFRASSYNEQFF
TRBJ1-5	TRBV7-2	CASSLAPPQPQHF
TRBJ2-5	TRBV7-2	CASSLAGSPVAGLETQYF
TRBJ2-1	TRBV29-1	CSVEGHSYNEQFF
TRBJ2-2	TRBV7-6	CASKGTENTGELFF
TRBJ2-1	TRBV9	CASSVSSGTYNEQFF
TRBJ2-3	TRBV5-1	CASSEQMDTQYF
TRBJ2-2	TRBV11-2	CASSLDPSRWGELFF
TRBJ2-3	TRBV5-1	CATTGLAGMGSTDTQYF
TRBJ2-1	TRBV3-1	CASSNRGLNEQFF